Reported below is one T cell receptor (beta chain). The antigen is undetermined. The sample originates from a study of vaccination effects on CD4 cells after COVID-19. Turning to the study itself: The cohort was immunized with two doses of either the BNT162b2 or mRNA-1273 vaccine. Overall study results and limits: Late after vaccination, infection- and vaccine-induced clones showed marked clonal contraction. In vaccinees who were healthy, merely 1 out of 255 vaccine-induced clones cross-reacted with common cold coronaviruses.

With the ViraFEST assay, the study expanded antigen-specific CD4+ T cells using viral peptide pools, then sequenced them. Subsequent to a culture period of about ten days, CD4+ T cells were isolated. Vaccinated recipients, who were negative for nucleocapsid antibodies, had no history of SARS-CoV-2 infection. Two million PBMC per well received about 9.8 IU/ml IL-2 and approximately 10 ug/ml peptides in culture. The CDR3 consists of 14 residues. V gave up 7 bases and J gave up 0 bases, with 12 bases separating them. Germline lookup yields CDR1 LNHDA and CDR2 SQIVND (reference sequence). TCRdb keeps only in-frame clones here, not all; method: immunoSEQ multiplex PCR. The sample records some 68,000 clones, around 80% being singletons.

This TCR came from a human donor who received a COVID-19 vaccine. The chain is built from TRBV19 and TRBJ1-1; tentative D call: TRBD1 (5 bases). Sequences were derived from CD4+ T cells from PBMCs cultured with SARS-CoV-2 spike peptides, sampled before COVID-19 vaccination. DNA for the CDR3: TGTGCCAGTAATTCAGGGACCATGAACACTGAAGCTTTCTTT. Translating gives CASNSGTMNTEAFF.